The next 18 T cell receptor beta chains were all read from a single sample in a study of OX40 agonist ivuxolimab in advanced cancers. Using immunoSEQ multiplex PCR, the repertoire was profiled, and TCRdb retains in-frame clones only, with some absent. Among about 21,000 clones listed, about 80% were seen once. The sample here was CD4+ or CD8+ T cells sorted from blood, taken in a trial of the OX40 agonist ivuxolimab. These receptors all come from an adult with an advanced solid tumor such as melanoma, head and neck, liver or kidney cancer.

The chain joins TRBV7-6 to TRBJ2-1; 7 bases are a match to TRBD2. After removal of 6 bases from V and 7 bases from J, the junction contained 9 bases not matched to a gene. The CDR3 has 14 residues. The germline V gene has CDR1 SGHVS and CDR2 FNYEAQ. In DNA form, the CDR3 reads TGTGCCAGCAGGCCAGCGGGGCTTTTAAATGAGCAGTTCTTC. This codes for CASRPAGLLNEQFF.

This sequence joins TRBV19 and TRBJ2-6, with TRBD1 as a possible D gene (6 bases). Trimming removed 3 bases at V and 0 bases at J, with 15 bases between. CDR3 length: 18 amino acids. Germline V gene sequence: CDR1 LNHDA, CDR2 SQIVND (reference sequence). CDR3 loop: CASSIRGTQSSGANVLTF. CDR3 nucleotides: TGTGCCAGTAGTATTCGAGGGACACAGAGCTCTGGGGCCAACGTCCTGACTTTC.

The chain carries TRBV7-9 and TRBJ1-1; TRBD1 is a possible D gene (6 bases). The CDR3 spans 15 residues. Trimming stripped 4 bases from V and 0 bases from J, with 12 bases between. Germline CDR1 reads SEHNR; CDR2 reads FQNEAQ (reference sequence). CDR3 amino acids: CASSSTRTVNTEAFF. CDR3 coding DNA: TGTGCCAGCAGCTCAACCCGGACAGTGAACACTGAAGCTTTCTTT.

The chain has TRBV29-1 and TRBJ2-7, with 8 bases identical to TRBD1. In germline, CDR1 is SQVTM, CDR2 ANQGSEA. V gave up 5 bases and J gave up 5 bases; unmatched junction bases: 23. The CDR3 totals 18 residues. CDR3 in DNA: TGCAGCGTTTTTGTGAGCCACGGGACAGGCGGCAAGAAGGACGAGCAGTACTTC. Translating it yields CSVFVSHGTGGKKDEQYF.

The chain recombines TRBV13 with TRBJ2-2; D possibly corresponds to TRBD1 (6 bases). V gave up 5 bases and J gave up 2 bases, with 18 bases separating them. Looked up from germline, CDR1 is PRHDT and CDR2 is FYEKMQ (reference sequence). This CDR3 is 17 amino acids long. This CDR3 reads CASSRPGTRINTGELFF. The CDR3, as DNA: TGTGCCAGCAGCCGCCCCGGGACAAGGATTAACACCGGGGAGCTGTTTTTT.

The rearrangement joins TRBV7-8 to TRBJ1-2; unclear D gene. The V end lost 5 bases, the J end lost 4 bases, and 17 bases lay between the germline ends. Germline CDR1 reads SGHVS; CDR2 reads FQNEAQ. The CDR3 contains 15 residues. Here the CDR3 reads CASSTRLNVAYGYTF. CDR3 DNA sequence: TGTGCCAGCAGCACCCGACTCAACGTTGCCTATGGCTACACCTTC.

This chain links TRBV5-6 with TRBJ2-5, with D possibly called TRBD1 or TRBD2 (5 bases each). The J call could be wrong; TRBJ2-7 is a better fit for the DNA end. Germline-derived CDR1 and CDR2 are SGHDT and YYEEEE. This CDR3 region has 15 residues. CDR3 amino acids: CASSLNRRSSYEQYF. In nucleotides, the CDR3 is TGTGCCAGCAGCTTGAACAGGAGGAGCTCCTACGAGCAGTACTTC.

This clone was observed a single time. This sequence joins TRBV28 and TRBJ2-5; no definite D call. TRBJ2-7 explains the end of the DNA better; the J call may be wrong. The CDR3 has 17 residues. Germline V gene data show CDR1 as MDHEN and CDR2 as SYDVKM. The DNA for the CDR3 is TGTGCCAGCAGTCCACCGACCGGCCCCACGAGCTCCTACGAGCAGTACTTC. This translates into CASSPPTGPTSSYEQYF.

The chain links TRBV7-9 to TRBJ1-2; D not resolved. Trimming took 5 bases from V and 4 from J, leaving 11 bases between them. CDR1 is SEHNR, CDR2 FQNEAQ, per germline (reference sequence). This CDR3 region has 13 residues. DNA for the CDR3: TGTGCCAGCAGCCCTCCGGGATTCTATGGCTACACCTTC. It translates to CASSPPGFYGYTF.

V is TRBV27 and J is TRBJ2-1, with unresolved D. The germline V gene has CDR1 MNHEY and CDR2 SMNVEV (reference sequence). The CDR3 length is 13 residues. V was shortened by 6 bases and J by 3 bases, with 9 bases between the two germline ends. The CDR3 nucleotides are TGTGCCAGCAGAAGGACGGACTACAATGAGCAGTTCTTC. Translated: CASRRTDYNEQFF.

V usage is TRBV7-8 and J usage is TRBJ1-2; TRBD1 might be the D (5 bases). The CDR3 spans 14 residues. The ends were cut back, 1 base at V and 7 bases at J, with 13 bases in the middle. Germline loops: CDR1 SGHVS, CDR2 FQNEAQ. The CDR3 reads CASSLGRRGSGYTF. In DNA form, the CDR3 reads TGTGCCAGCAGCTTAGGGAGGAGGGGAAGTGGCTACACCTTC.

This chain joins TRBV29-1 and TRBJ1-3, with D hard to call. The CDR3 spans 12 residues. Germline CDR1 and CDR2: SQVTM and ANQGSEA. V lost 4 bases, J lost 9 bases, and 13 bases lay in between. CDR3 in amino acids: CSVVGWSGTIYF. DNA for the CDR3: TGCAGCGTTGTAGGCTGGTCCGGCACCATATATTTT.

The chain couples TRBV7-8 to TRBJ2-2; D is uncertain. The CDR3 runs to 16 residues. Between the trimmed V and J ends, which lost 1 base and 2 bases, there was a span of 11 bases. CDR1 is SGHVS, CDR2 FQNEAQ, per germline. DNA of the CDR3: TGTGCCAGCAGCTTAGACATTCTCCTTAACACCGGGGAGCTGTTTTTT. Residues: CASSLDILLNTGELFF.

The V and J genes are TRBV9 and TRBJ2-1, with no clear D. V was trimmed by 0 bases and J by 2 bases, leaving 9 bases between them. From germline, CDR1 is SGDLS and CDR2 YYNGEE. The CDR3 sequence is 15 residues long. The CDR3 DNA reads TGTGCCAGCAGCGTAGAGGGATTCCCCTACAATGAGCAGTTCTTC. Encoded protein: CASSVEGFPYNEQFF.

This chain links TRBV5-4 with TRBJ2-2; TRBD1 matches at 7 bases. The trim removed 3 bases at V and 4 bases at J, leaving 9 bases unmatched. CDR1 is SGHNT and CDR2 is YYREEE in the germline V gene (reference sequence). The CDR3 is made up of 16 amino acids. CDR3 in amino acids: CASSSETGDLTGELFF. The CDR3 DNA reads as TGTGCCAGCAGCTCAGAAACAGGGGATCTCACCGGGGAGCTGTTTTTT.

A single count supports this clone. Additional DNA sequences in this sample encode the identical CDR3. The chain uses TRBV28 and TRBJ1-4; D might be TRBD1 (6 bases). Germline assignment: CDR1 MDHEN and CDR2 SYDVKM. The CDR3 loop spans 14 amino acids. Trimming stripped 3 bases from V and 8 bases from J, with 13 bases between. CDR3 protein: CASSLRGAGEKLFF. CDR3 DNA sequence: TGTGCCAGCAGTTTGAGGGGGGCGGGGGAAAAACTGTTTTTT. The full variable domain, in which reference TRBV28 and TRBJ1-4 provide the parts outside the CDR3, is DVKVTQSSRYLVKRTGEKVFLECVQDMDHENMFWYRQDPGLGLRLIYFSYDVKMKEKGDIPEGYSVSREKKERFSLILESASTNQTSMYLCASSLRGAGEKLFFGSGTQLSVL.

The chain couples TRBV9 to TRBJ2-3; weak D call: TRBD1 (5 bases). This CDR3 region has 13 residues. Germline CDR1 and CDR2: SGDLS and YYNGEE. Trimming removed 0 bases from V and 6 bases from J, with 8 bases in between. The CDR3 is CASSVGWGDTQYF. For the CDR3, the DNA is TGTGCCAGCAGCGTAGGGTGGGGCGATACGCAGTATTTT.

By frequency in the sample, this clone is medium-sized (0.01 to 0.1%). The chain carries TRBV7-8 and TRBJ2-7, with TRBD1 identical over 10 bases. The V gene's germline CDR1 is SGHVS and CDR2 FQNEAQ. This CDR3 comprises 19 residues. The V and J ends lost 5 bases and 2 bases, in that order; junction bases with no gene match: 18. The DNA for the CDR3 is TGTGCCAGCAGCCCTTGGGGGATATCGACAGGGGGCCAGACCTACGAGCAGTACTTC. It encodes CASSPWGISTGGQTYEQYF.